The 21 T cell receptor beta chains listed next were all sequenced from one sample in a study of shared clonotypes between healthy human individuals. Generated by immunoSEQ multiplex PCR, the TCRdb table keeps only in-frame clones and is missing some. The sample includes 450,000 to 500,000 clones, 76% of them seen just once. The sample consisted of PBMCs. The receptors were gathered from a woman aged 40 to 50 in good health. Some clones in this sample may be carry-over from other donors' samples.

The rearrangement joins TRBV18 to TRBJ2-7; maybe TRBD1 (8 bases). Looked up from germline, CDR1 is KGHSH and CDR2 is LQKENI. Trimming took 3 bases from V and 5 from J, leaving 20 bases between them. This CDR3 region has 16 residues. As DNA, the CDR3 is TGTGCCAGCTCACCCCCAACAGGGGGGGTGGACCACGAGCAGTACTTC. It encodes CASSPPTGGVDHEQYF.

This rearrangement joins TRBV11-2 to TRBJ2-2, with no clear D. V lost 4 bases, J lost 3 bases, and 3 bases lay in between. CDR1 and CDR2 from the germline V gene are SGHAT and FQNNGV. This CDR3 has 12 residues. CDR3 amino acids: CASSSYTGELFF. In DNA, the CDR3 is TGTGCCAGCAGCTCGTACACCGGGGAGCTGTTTTTT.

The V call is TRBV28, the J call TRBJ2-5; D tentatively fits TRBD1 or TRBD2 (5 bases each). Looked up from germline, CDR1 is MDHEN and CDR2 is SYDVKM. V gave up 6 bases and J gave up 1 base, with 15 bases separating them. CDR3 length: 15 residues. CDR3 protein: CASSATGAPQETQYF. The DNA for the CDR3 is TGTGCCAGCAGCGCTACCGGGGCTCCCCAAGAGACCCAGTACTTC. Based on the CDR3 plus reference TRBV28 and TRBJ2-5, the full variable domain is DVKVTQSSRYLVKRTGEKVFLECVQDMDHENMFWYRQDPGLGLRLIYFSYDVKMKEKGDIPEGYSVSREKKERFSLILESASTNQTSMYLCASSATGAPQETQYFGPGTRLLVL.

This sequence joins TRBV5-8 and TRBJ1-4; TRBD1 agrees at 7 bases. Germline V gene sequence: CDR1 SGHTS, CDR2 YDEGEE. V dropped 3 bases and J dropped 4; count of bases not matched to a gene: 9. The CDR3 runs to 16 residues. The chain's CDR3 is CASSSLPGQSNEKLFF. DNA of the CDR3: TGTGCCAGCAGCTCCCTCCCGGGACAGAGTAATGAAAAACTGTTTTTT.

About this clone itself: Other DNA sequences in this sample translate to the same CDR3. The rearrangement uses TRBV5-1 and TRBJ2-7; D gene uncertain. Germline assignment: CDR1 SGHRS and CDR2 YFSETQ. V was cut by 5 bases and J by 1 base, with 4 bases left in between. The CDR3 covers 11 residues. For the CDR3, the DNA is TGCGCCAGCAGTTCATCCTACGAGCAGTACTTC. Translation gives CASSSSYEQYF.

Turning to this clone: A read error is possible here, since a much larger clone lies one base away. The rearrangement joins TRBV30 to TRBJ2-3; tentative D call: TRBD2 (7 bases). CDR1 and CDR2 (germline): GTSNPN, SVGIG (reference sequence). V was trimmed by 3 bases and J by 6 bases, leaving 16 bases between them. This CDR3 spans 14 amino acids. CDR3 bases: TGTGCCTGGAGCCTAGGGGGAGGGCCGGATACGCAGTATTTT. Translation: CAWSLGGGPDTQYF.

V gene TRBV5-1 combines with J gene TRBJ2-4, with 12 bases fitting TRBD2. Germline CDR1 and CDR2: SGHRS and YFSETQ. J gave up 7 bases and V 2 bases, and 7 bases lay outside the gene matches. The CDR3 contains 16 residues. CDR3: CASSFLAGGPLNIQYF. DNA of the CDR3: TGCGCCAGCAGCTTCCTAGCGGGAGGGCCCTTGAACATTCAGTACTTC. Variable domain in full (rest from reference TRBV5-1 and TRBJ2-4): KAGVTQTPRYLIKTRGQQVTLSCSPISGHRSVSWYQQTPGQGLQFLFEYFSETQRNKGNFPGRFSGRQFSNSRSEMNVSTLELGDSALYLCASSFLAGGPLNIQYFGAGTRLSVL.

The V call is TRBV19, the J call TRBJ1-1; no firm D call. CDR1 and CDR2 (germline): LNHDA, SQIVND (reference sequence). This CDR3 is built from 14 residues. Trimming pared 6 bases from V and 1 base from J, leaving 12 bases between. As DNA, the CDR3 is TGTGCCAGTAGGGACGCCGGAAGGAACACTGAAGCTTTCTTT. Residues: CASRDAGRNTEAFF.

On this clone itself: Distinct nucleotide sequences in the sample also encode this CDR3. The chain recombines TRBV29-1 with TRBJ2-7; either TRBD1 or TRBD2 may fit D (5 bases each). This CDR3 is built from 13 residues. V lost 4 bases and J lost 1, with 11 bases in between. Germline values: CDR1 SQVTM, CDR2 ANQGSEA. Here the CDR3 DNA reads TGCAGCGTTGGGGGGAGTGGGTCCTACGAGCAGTACTTC. Its protein product is CSVGGSGSYEQYF.

The table lists this clone with a few counts. This chain connects TRBV5-1 to TRBJ2-1; D is perhaps TRBD1 or TRBD2 (5 bases each). Looked up from germline, CDR1 is SGHRS and CDR2 is YFSETQ. The CDR3 loop spans 13 amino acids. Trimming took 0 bases from V and 15 from J, leaving 16 bases between them. In DNA form, the CDR3 reads TGCGCCAGCAGCTTGGAGGGGAGCGCAGCCTCGTTCTTC. Translation: CASSLEGSAASFF.

V and J are TRBV4-1 and TRBJ2-6; D call uncertain. The CDR3 loop spans 16 amino acids. Germline CDR1 MGHRA, CDR2 YSYEKL. Between the trimmed V and J ends, which lost 1 base and 1 base, there was a span of 8 bases. The CDR3 nucleotides are TGCGCCAGCAGCCAAGCCCCAGGATCTGGGGCCAACGTCCTGACTTTC. It is translated as CASSQAPGSGANVLTF.

The chain recombines TRBV5-1 with TRBJ2-3; no clear D gene. V lost 6 bases, J lost 9 bases, and 20 bases lay in between. The germline gives CDR1 SGHRS, CDR2 YFSETQ. This CDR3 has 14 amino acids. CDR3 in amino acids: CASNIVGEPVTQYF. Here the CDR3 DNA reads TGCGCCAGCAACATCGTAGGAGAGCCTGTCACGCAGTATTTT.

The chain carries TRBV5-1 and TRBJ1-2; the D gene is possibly TRBD1 (5 bases). CDR1 and CDR2 from the germline V gene are SGHRS and YFSETQ. Trimming shortened V by 1 base and J by 2 bases, and 12 bases separated the two germline ends. The CDR3 has 15 residues. DNA of the CDR3: TGCGCCAGCAGCTTGACACCGACAGAGAACTATGGCTACACCTTC. Amino acid sequence: CASSLTPTENYGYTF.

This rearrangement joins TRBV4-1 to TRBJ2-7; 7 bases agree with TRBD1. The CDR3 length is 15 residues. V gave up 3 bases and J gave up 2 bases; unmatched junction bases: 7. Germline V lookup: CDR1 MGHRA, CDR2 YSYEKL. The CDR3 DNA reads TGCGCCAGCAGCCAGGCTCGACAGGGCCCCTACGAGCAGTACTTC. Translated: CASSQARQGPYEQYF.

This clone was counted ten times or more. V and J are TRBV19 and TRBJ2-1; no clear D gene. V lost 5 bases to trimming and J lost 9 bases, with 11 bases between them. The germline V gene encodes CDR1 LNHDA and CDR2 SQIVND (reference sequence). The CDR3 loop spans 12 amino acids. The CDR3 coding sequence is TGTGCCAGTAGTTGGAGAAAAGGTGAGCAGTTCTTC. This sequence encodes CASSWRKGEQFF.

There are a few counts of this clone. The chain carries TRBV11-2 and TRBJ1-1; no firm D call. This CDR3 spans 15 amino acids. V gave up 4 bases and J gave up 0 bases, with 12 bases separating them. Germline V gene data show CDR1 as SGHAT and CDR2 as FQNNGV. The CDR3 DNA sequence: TGTGCCAGCAGCTCCATTAGGTCCTTGAACACTGAAGCTTTCTTT. Protein product: CASSSIRSLNTEAFF.

CDR3 in amino acids: CASSSDRGVGNQPQHF. The CDR3 nucleotides read TGTGCCAGCAGTTCCGACAGGGGAGTCGGCAATCAGCCCCAGCATTTT. The chain joins TRBV28 to TRBJ1-5; 8 nucleotides line up with TRBD1. Looked up from germline, CDR1 is MDHEN and CDR2 is SYDVKM. The CDR3 sequence is 16 residues long. Germline trimming cut 4 bases from V and 2 bases from J; bases unmatched to any gene: 7.

The CDR3 sequence is CASSQEVAAGQGNAEAFF. The DNA for the CDR3 is TGTGCCAGCAGCCAAGAGGTGGCCGCGGGACAGGGAAACGCTGAAGCTTTCTTT. V and J are TRBV4-2 and TRBJ1-1; 9 nucleotides agree with TRBD1. Germline CDR1 reads LGHNA; CDR2 reads YNFKEQ. The CDR3 runs 18 residues. J gave up 6 bases and V 0 bases, and 14 bases lay outside the gene matches.

This chain connects TRBV9 to TRBJ2-7; tentative D call: TRBD2 (5 bases). CDR1 and CDR2 from the germline V gene are SGDLS and YYNGEE. Trimming stripped 1 base from V and 7 bases from J, with 12 bases between. The CDR3 loop spans 13 amino acids. The CDR3 reads CASSVRDPGEQYF. CDR3 DNA: TGTGCCAGCAGCGTACGAGACCCGGGGGAGCAGTACTTC.

The rearrangement uses TRBV9 and TRBJ1-3, with a possible D match to TRBD1 (6 bases). This CDR3 spans 17 amino acids. Germline loops: CDR1 SGDLS, CDR2 YYNGEE. V was clipped by 2 bases and J by 0 bases, with 15 bases between them. CDR3 nucleotides: TGTGCCAGCAGCGTCCAACCACAGGGTTACTCTGGAAACACCATATATTTT. Translation gives CASSVQPQGYSGNTIYF.

The CDR3 is CASSRSGGQSYNEQFF. In DNA form, the CDR3 reads TGTGCCAGCAGTCGATCTGGGGGCCAGTCATACAATGAGCAGTTCTTC. The chain carries TRBV28 and TRBJ2-1; a weak D match, TRBD1 (6 bases). The germline V gene encodes CDR1 MDHEN and CDR2 SYDVKM. The CDR3 runs to 16 residues. The V end was cut by 5 bases, the J end by 4 bases, with 18 bases between.